A selection of T cell receptor beta chains follows, all from one sample in a study of cytomegalovirus exposure and HLA in healthy donors. Only in-frame clones appear in the TCRdb table, and some are missing; sequencing was by immunoSEQ multiplex PCR. The sample has 150,000 to 200,000 clones, roughly three quarters seen once; the top ten hold around 0.4%. Input material: PBMCs. Receptors were obtained from a male donor in good health and CMV-seropositive. Both conserved end residues are part of each CDR3. A D gene is named only where the DNA matches it firmly. The size of a clone is reported for some rows only, either as once, few or many, or as a class for expanded clones.

clone_size	v_call	j_call	d_call	cdr3_nt	cdr3_aa
-	TRBV5-6	TRBJ1-5	TRBD1	TGTGCCAGCAGCTTGAGACAGGGTAGCAATCAGCCCCAGCATTTT	CASSLRQGSNQPQHF
-	TRBV7-2	TRBJ2-7	TRBD1	TGTGCCAGCAGCGTAGGGACAGTCTCCGAGCAGTACTTC	CASSVGTVSEQYF
-	TRBV15	TRBJ1-1	-	TGTGCCACCAGCAACAGGGTAAAAGCTTTCTTT	CATSNRVKAFF
-	TRBV5-1	TRBJ2-6	TRBD1	TGCGCCAGCAGCCCGGGACAGGCTGGGGCCAACGTCCTGACTTTC	CASSPGQAGANVLTF
-	TRBV19	TRBJ2-7	-	TGTGCCAGTAGTTCGGTCTTGGGGGGTTACGAGCAGTACTTC	CASSSVLGGYEQYF
-	TRBV4-3	TRBJ2-7	TRBD2	TGCGCCAGCAGCCAAGAAGATAGCGGGCATTCCTACGAGCAGTACTTC	CASSQEDSGHSYEQYF
-	TRBV7-3	TRBJ2-7	-	TGTGCCAGCAGCTTAACAGGGGTAGGAAACGAGCAGTACTTC	CASSLTGVGNEQYF
-	TRBV6-1	TRBJ2-3	-	TGTGCCAGCAGTGCCCTAGGTTATTCCCCCGCGGATACGCAGTATTTT	CASSALGYSPADTQYF
-	TRBV28	TRBJ1-1	TRBD1	TGTGCCAGCAGTTTATTTGGACTTGGACAGGGGGGCACTGAAGCTTTCTTT	CASSLFGLGQGGTEAFF
-	TRBV7-2	TRBJ2-7	-	TGTGCCAGCAGCTTAGACAGGACCTACGAGCAGTACTTC	CASSLDRTYEQYF
few	TRBV11-3	TRBJ2-1	-	TGTGCCAGCAGCTTAGACCCGGGAGATCTCTACAATGAGCAGTTCTTC	CASSLDPGDLYNEQFF
-	TRBV7-9	TRBJ1-2	-	TGTGCCAGCAGCCGAGCTAACTATGGCTACACCTTC	CASSRANYGYTF
-	TRBV27	TRBJ1-1	-	TGTGCCAGCAGTCGATCGGGCACTGAAGCTTTCTTT	CASSRSGTEAFF
-	TRBV7-6	TRBJ1-1	-	TGTGCCAGCAGCATTACAGGGACCACTGAAGCTTTCTTT	CASSITGTTEAFF
-	TRBV18	TRBJ2-4	-	TGTGCCAGCTCACGGCAGGGGGGCGAAAACATTCAGTACTTC	CASSRQGGENIQYF
-	TRBV5-4	TRBJ2-6	-	TGTGCCACCGCGGATTACTATTCCTCTGGGGCCAACGTCCTGACTTTC	CATADYYSSGANVLTF
-	TRBV7-9	TRBJ2-7	-	TGTGCCAGCAGCTTAGATGCGGTTACCTCCTACGAGCAGTACTTC	CASSLDAVTSYEQYF
-	TRBV4-3	TRBJ1-2	-	TGCGCCAGCAGCCAAGACAGGAACTATGGCTACACCTTC	CASSQDRNYGYTF
-	TRBV7-3	TRBJ2-3	-	TGTGCCAGCAGCTTATTCAGAGATACGCAGTATTTT	CASSLFRDTQYF
-	TRBV5-6	TRBJ2-3	-	TGTGCCAGCAGCTTGGCCTGGGGGCGAGGCACAGATACGCAGTATTTT	CASSLAWGRGTDTQYF